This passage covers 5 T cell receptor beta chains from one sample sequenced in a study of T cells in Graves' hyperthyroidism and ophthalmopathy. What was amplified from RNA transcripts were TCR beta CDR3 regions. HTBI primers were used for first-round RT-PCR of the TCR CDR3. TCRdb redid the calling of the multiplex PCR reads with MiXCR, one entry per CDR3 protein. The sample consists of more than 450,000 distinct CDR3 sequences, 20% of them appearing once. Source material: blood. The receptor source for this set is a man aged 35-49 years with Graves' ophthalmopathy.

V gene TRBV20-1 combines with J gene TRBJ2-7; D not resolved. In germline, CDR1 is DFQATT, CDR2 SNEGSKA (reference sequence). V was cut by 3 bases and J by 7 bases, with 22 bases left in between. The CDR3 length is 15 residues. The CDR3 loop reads CSASSILNPLGEQYF. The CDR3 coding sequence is TGCAGTGCTAGTAGTATTCTGAACCCCCTCGGGGAGCAGTACTTC.

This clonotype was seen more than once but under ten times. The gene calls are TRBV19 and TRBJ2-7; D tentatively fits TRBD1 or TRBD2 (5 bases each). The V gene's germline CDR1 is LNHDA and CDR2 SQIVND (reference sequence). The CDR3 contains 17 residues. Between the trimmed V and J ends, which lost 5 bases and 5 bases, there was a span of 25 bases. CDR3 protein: CASSRGGSAYLLDEQYF. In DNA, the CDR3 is TGTGCCAGTAGTCGGGGCGGCAGTGCCTACCTCCTTGACGAGCAGTACTTC.

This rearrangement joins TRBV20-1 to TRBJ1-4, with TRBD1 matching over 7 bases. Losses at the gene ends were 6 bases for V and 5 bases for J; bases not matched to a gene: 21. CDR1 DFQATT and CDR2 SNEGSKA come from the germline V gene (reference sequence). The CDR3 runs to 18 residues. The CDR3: CSAGRDSSPDGRNEKLFF. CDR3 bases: TGCAGTGCAGGACGGGACAGTTCTCCGGACGGTCGCAATGAAAAACTGTTTTTT.

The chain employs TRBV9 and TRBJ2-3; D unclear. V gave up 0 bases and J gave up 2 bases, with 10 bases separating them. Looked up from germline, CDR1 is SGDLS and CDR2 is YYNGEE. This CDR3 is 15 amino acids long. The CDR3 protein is CASSVGLRVTDTQYF. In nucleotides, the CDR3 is TGTGCCAGCAGCGTAGGACTTAGAGTCACAGATACGCAGTATTTT.

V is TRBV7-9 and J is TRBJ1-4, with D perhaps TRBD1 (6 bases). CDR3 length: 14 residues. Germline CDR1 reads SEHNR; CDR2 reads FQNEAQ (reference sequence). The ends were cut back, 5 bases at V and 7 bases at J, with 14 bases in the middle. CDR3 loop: CASSRGQTFEKLFF. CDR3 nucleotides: TGTGCCAGCAGCCGAGGACAGACCTTTGAAAAACTGTTTTTT.